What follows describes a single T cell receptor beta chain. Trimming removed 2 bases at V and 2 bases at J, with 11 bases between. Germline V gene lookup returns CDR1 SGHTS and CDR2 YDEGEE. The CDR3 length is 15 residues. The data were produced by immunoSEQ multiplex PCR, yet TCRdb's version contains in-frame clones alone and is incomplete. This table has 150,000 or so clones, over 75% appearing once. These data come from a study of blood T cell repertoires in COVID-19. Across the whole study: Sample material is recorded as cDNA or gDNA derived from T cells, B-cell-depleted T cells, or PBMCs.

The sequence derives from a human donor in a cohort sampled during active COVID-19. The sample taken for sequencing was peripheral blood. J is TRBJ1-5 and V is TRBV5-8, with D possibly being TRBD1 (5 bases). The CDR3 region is CASSLRIGGNQPQHF. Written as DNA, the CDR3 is TGTGCCAGCAGCTTACGCATAGGGGGCAATCAGCCCCAGCATTTT. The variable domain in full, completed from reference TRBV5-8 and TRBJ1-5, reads EAGVTQSPTHLIKTRGQQATLRCSPISGHTSVYWYQQALGLGLQFLLWYDEGEERNRGNFPPRFSGRQFPNYSSELNVNALELEDSALYLCASSLRIGGNQPQHFGDGTRLSIL.